The clone carrying this TCR beta chain came up a few times. As yet, its antigen is unknown. These data are taken from a study of CD8 T cells in ankylosing spondylitis. General observations from the study: Reports say disease-linked clones showed up significantly more in matched ankylosing spondylitis synovial fluid. Disease-linked clones displayed a CD8+ phenotype and appeared relatively rarely in peripheral blood. Earlier reports found some motif variants in synovial fluid and blood in reactive arthritis. Ankylosing spondylitis blood seemed to carry a telltale TCR beta motif made of about 8 highly homologous variants.

Libraries of TCR beta came from quantitative 5'-RACE with molecular barcodes. Each CDR3 protein is one row after TCRdb ran MiXCR on the 5' RACE reads. The sample carries 750,000 to 850,000 distinct CDR3 sequences, about 10% recorded once. V lost 3 bases and J lost 3; bases outside the gene matches: 15. The CDR3 has 18 residues. Germline-derived CDR1 and CDR2 are SGHDT and YYEEEE. The chain joins TRBV5-6 to TRBJ2-3; 8 bases line up with TRBD1. The clonotype comes from a male donor with ankylosing spondylitis. Material: blood, either unsorted or a sorted T cell fraction (not recorded which). CDR3 region: CASSSEGRTGRRTDTQYF. CDR3 nucleotides: TGTGCCAGCAGCTCCGAGGGGAGGACAGGGAGGAGGACAGATACGCAGTATTTT.